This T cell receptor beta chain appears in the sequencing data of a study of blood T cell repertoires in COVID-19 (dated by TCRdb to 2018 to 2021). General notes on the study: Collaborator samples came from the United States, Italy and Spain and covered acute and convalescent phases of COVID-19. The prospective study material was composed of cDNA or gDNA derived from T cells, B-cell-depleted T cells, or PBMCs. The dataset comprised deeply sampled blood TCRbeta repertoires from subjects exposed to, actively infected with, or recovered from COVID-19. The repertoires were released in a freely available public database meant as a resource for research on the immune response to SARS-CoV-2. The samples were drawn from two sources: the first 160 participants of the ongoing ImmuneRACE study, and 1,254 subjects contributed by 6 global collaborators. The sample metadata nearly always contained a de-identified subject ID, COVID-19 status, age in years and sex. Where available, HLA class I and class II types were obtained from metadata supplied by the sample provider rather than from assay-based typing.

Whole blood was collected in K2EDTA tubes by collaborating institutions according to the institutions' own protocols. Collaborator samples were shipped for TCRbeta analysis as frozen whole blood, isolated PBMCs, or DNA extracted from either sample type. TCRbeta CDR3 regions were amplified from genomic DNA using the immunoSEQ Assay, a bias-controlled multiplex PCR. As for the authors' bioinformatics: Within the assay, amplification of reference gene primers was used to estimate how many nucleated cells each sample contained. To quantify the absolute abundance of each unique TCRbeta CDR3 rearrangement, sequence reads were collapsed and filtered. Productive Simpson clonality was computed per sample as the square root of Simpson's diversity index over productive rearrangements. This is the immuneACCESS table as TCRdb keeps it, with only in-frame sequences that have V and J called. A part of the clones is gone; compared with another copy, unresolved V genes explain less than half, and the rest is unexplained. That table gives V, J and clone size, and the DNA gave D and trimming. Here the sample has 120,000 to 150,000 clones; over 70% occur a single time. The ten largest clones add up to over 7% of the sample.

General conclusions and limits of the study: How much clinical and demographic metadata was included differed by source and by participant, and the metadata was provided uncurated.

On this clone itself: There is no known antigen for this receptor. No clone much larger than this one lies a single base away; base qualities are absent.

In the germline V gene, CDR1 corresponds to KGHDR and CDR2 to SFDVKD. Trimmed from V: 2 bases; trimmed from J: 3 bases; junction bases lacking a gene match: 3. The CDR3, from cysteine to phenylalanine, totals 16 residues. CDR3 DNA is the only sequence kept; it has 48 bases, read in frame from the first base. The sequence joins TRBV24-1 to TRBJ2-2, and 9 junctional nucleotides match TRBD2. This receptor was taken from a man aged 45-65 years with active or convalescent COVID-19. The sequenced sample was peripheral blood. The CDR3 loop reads CATSDSAGGYTGELFF. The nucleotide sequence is TGTGCCACCAGTGATTCGGCGGGAGGGTACACCGGGGAGCTGTTTTTT.